A single sample is the source of the 2 T cell receptor beta chains below, sequenced in a study of blood T cells in healthy people across ages. A J-beta primer mix and a sample-barcoded 5' primer were used in a second PCR of roughly 6 to 12 cycles. Using its own MiXCR run on the 5' RACE reads, TCRdb lists one record per CDR3 protein. The profile shows about a million distinct CDR3 sequences, around two fifths of them singletons. The specimen sequenced was blood. The receptors stem from a man younger than 35 in good health.

The chain has TRBV11-2 and TRBJ2-1; D is unresolved. The CDR3 sequence is 14 residues long. Germline V gives CDR1 SGHAT, CDR2 FQNNGV. With 0 bases removed from V and 5 bases from J, the gap between germline ends came to 8 bases. The chain's CDR3 is CASSLDPQDNEQFF. CDR3 in DNA: TGTGCCAGCAGCTTAGACCCCCAAGACAATGAGCAGTTCTTC.

This clonotype was observed once. A single base separates this from a much larger clone, so it may be a read error. The gene calls are TRBV5-1 and TRBJ2-1; tentatively, D is TRBD1 (7 bases). The CDR3 contains 13 residues. The V gene's germline CDR1 is SGHRS and CDR2 YFSETQ. CDR3 protein: CASSSQGGNEQIF. The CDR3, as DNA: TGCGCCAGCAGCTCCCAGGGGGGCAATGAGCAGATCTTC.